These 15 T cell receptor beta chains share one sample of origin, sequenced in a study of T cell responses to AZD1222 COVID-19 vaccine. The repertoire was sequenced with immunoSEQ multiplex PCR; TCRdb's copy has only in-frame clones and lacks some. The sample consists of around 200,000 clones, 90% to 95% of them appearing once. This material consisted of peripheral blood, taken 28 days after the second AZD1222 dose. The receptors here all came from an adult who received the AZD1222 COVID-19 vaccine.

V is TRBV28 and J is TRBJ2-1; no reliable D call. This CDR3 contains 12 residues. The V gene's germline CDR1 is MDHEN and CDR2 SYDVKM. V was trimmed by 6 bases and J by 8 bases, leaving 11 bases between them. This CDR3 reads CASSLSWDEQFF. CDR3 DNA: TGTGCCAGCAGCTTAAGTTGGGATGAGCAGTTCTTC.

The V and J genes are TRBV28 and TRBJ2-2, with D possibly matching TRBD2 (6 bases). Germline V gene lookup returns CDR1 MDHEN and CDR2 SYDVKM. The germline V and J ends were trimmed by 6 bases and 4 bases, with 18 bases remaining between them. The CDR3 is made up of 16 amino acids. The CDR3 loop reads CASRSRRRARTGELFF. The CDR3 coding sequence is TGTGCCAGCAGGTCCCGACGGAGGGCGCGCACCGGGGAGCTGTTTTTT. Full variable domain (remainder filled in from reference TRBV28 and TRBJ2-2): DVKVTQSSRYLVKRTGEKVFLECVQDMDHENMFWYRQDPGLGLRLIYFSYDVKMKEKGDIPEGYSVSREKKERFSLILESASTNQTSMYLCASRSRRRARTGELFFGEGSRLTVL.

V usage is TRBV5-1 and J usage is TRBJ1-2; no firm D call. V lost 2 bases and J lost 7, with 15 bases in between. Per germline, CDR1 SGHRS and CDR2 YFSETQ. The CDR3 has 14 residues. In nucleotides, the CDR3 is TGCGCCAGCAGCTTTGGACCAGAGGGAGGTGGCTACACCTTC. Protein product: CASSFGPEGGGYTF.

The CDR3 protein is CASSLVTSRDEQFF. The CDR3 DNA reads TGTGCCAGCAGCTTAGTAACCTCTAGGGATGAGCAGTTCTTC. The chain couples TRBV11-1 to TRBJ2-1; D not certain. The CDR3 sequence is 14 residues long. The ends were cut back, 1 base at V and 8 bases at J, with 12 bases in the middle. Germline V gene sequence: CDR1 SGHAT, CDR2 FQDESV (reference sequence).

The V call is TRBV7-6, the J call TRBJ1-4; the D gene is possibly TRBD1 (6 bases). The length of the CDR3 is 15 residues. The ends were cut back, 3 bases at V and 3 bases at J, with 11 bases in the middle. Germline assignment: CDR1 SGHVS and CDR2 FNYEAQ. The DNA of the CDR3 is TGTGCCAGCAGCTTTACAGGGAATCCTAATGAAAAACTGTTTTTT. Translation gives CASSFTGNPNEKLFF. The full variable domain, completed using reference TRBV7-6 and TRBJ1-4, is GAGVSQSPRYKVTKRGQDVALRCDPISGHVSLYWYRQALGQGPEFLTYFNYEAQQDKSGLPNDRFSAERPEGSISTLTIQRTEQRDSAMYRCASSFTGNPNEKLFFGSGTQLSVL.

The chain recombines TRBV3-1 (or the pseudogene TRBV3-2) with TRBJ2-5; a weak D match, TRBD2 (6 bases). The CDR3 has 13 amino acids. Germline CDR1 and CDR2: LGHDT and YNNKEL (reference sequence). The ends were cut back, 2 bases at V and 5 bases at J, with 9 bases in the middle. The CDR3 here is CASSQNAGETQYF. Written as DNA, the CDR3 is TGTGCCAGCAGCCAAAATGCGGGGGAGACCCAGTACTTC.

The rearrangement joins TRBV5-1 to TRBJ1-4; D remains ambiguous. With 5 bases removed from V and 5 bases from J, the gap between germline ends came to 10 bases. This CDR3 comprises 13 residues. Per the germline V gene, CDR1 is SGHRS and CDR2 is YFSETQ. The CDR3 DNA reads TGCGCCAGCAGACGGGCAGAGAATGAAAAACTGTTTTTT. Translation gives CASRRAENEKLFF. Supplemented by reference TRBV5-1 and TRBJ1-4, the full variable domain reads KAGVTQTPRYLIKTRGQQVTLSCSPISGHRSVSWYQQTPGQGLQFLFEYFSETQRNKGNFPGRFSGRQFSNSRSEMNVSTLELGDSALYLCASRRAENEKLFFGSGTQLSVL.

The V gene is TRBV6-6, the J gene TRBJ2-7; 7 nucleotides match TRBD2. Germline V gives CDR1 MNHNY, CDR2 SVGAGI (reference sequence). Trimming at V came to 0 bases and at J to 5 bases, leaving 10 bases not matched to a gene. CDR3 length: 16 residues. CDR3 region: CASSYSLAPGGNEQYF. The CDR3 region has the DNA TGTGCCAGCAGTTACTCCCTGGCCCCCGGGGGGAACGAGCAGTACTTC.

The chain combines TRBV5-1 with TRBJ2-1; TRBD2 aligns across 8 bases. V gave up 1 base and J gave up 5 bases; unmatched junction bases: 8. The germline V gene encodes CDR1 SGHRS and CDR2 YFSETQ. CDR3 length: 16 amino acids. CDR3 protein: CASSLLSTSANNEQFF. Here the CDR3 DNA reads TGCGCCAGCAGCTTGCTTTCGACTAGCGCTAACAATGAGCAGTTCTTC.

The V and J genes are TRBV12-3 or TRBV12-4 and TRBJ2-2; D uncertain. The CDR3 runs 12 residues. The V gene lost 2 bases and the J gene lost 5 bases, with 3 bases spanning the gap. CDR3 bases: TGTGCCAGCAGTTTAATTACCGGGGAGCTGTTTTTT. Translated: CASSLITGELFF.

The chain joins TRBV12-3 or TRBV12-4 to TRBJ1-1, with a weak D call TRBD1 (5 bases). V shed 6 bases and J shed 10 bases, with 18 bases lying between them. The CDR3 is 13 amino acids. CDR3 amino acids: CASSPIPERGAFF. CDR3 coding DNA: TGTGCCAGCAGCCCCATCCCGGAGAGGGGAGCTTTCTTT.

The chain is built from TRBV27 and TRBJ1-5; 10 nucleotides line up with TRBD1. Germline CDR1 is MNHEY and CDR2 is SMNVEV (reference sequence). V lost 3 bases and J lost 2; bases outside the gene matches: 4. This CDR3 contains 16 residues. DNA of the CDR3: TGTGCCAGCAGTTTGCGGGGGACAGGGGGCAATCAGCCCCAGCATTTT. Protein product: CASSLRGTGGNQPQHF.

V usage is TRBV5-4 and J usage is TRBJ2-1, with 9 positions matching TRBD1. V dropped 4 bases and J dropped 6; count of bases not matched to a gene: 8. Germline CDR1 SGHNT, CDR2 YYREEE (reference sequence). The CDR3 has 15 residues. The CDR3 sequence is CASSGGTGQVNEQFF. The DNA of the CDR3 is TGTGCCAGCAGCGGGGGGACAGGGCAAGTCAATGAGCAGTTCTTC.

This sequence joins TRBV6-6 and TRBJ2-5; perhaps TRBD2 as D (5 bases). CDR1 is MNHNY, CDR2 SVGAGI, per germline (reference sequence). The CDR3 has 14 amino acids. V dropped 2 bases and J dropped 2 bases, with 9 bases sitting between them. CDR3: CASSYGRTQETQYF. CDR3 nucleotide sequence: TGTGCCAGCAGTTACGGGCGGACTCAAGAGACCCAGTACTTC.

This chain connects TRBV10-3 to TRBJ1-2; D possibly corresponds to TRBD1 (6 bases). The CDR3 extends over 15 amino acids. Germline lookup yields CDR1 ENHRY and CDR2 SYGVKD. V lost 3 bases, J lost 0 bases, and 11 bases lay in between. CDR3: CAISEGGHTNYGYTF. For the CDR3, the DNA is TGTGCCATCAGTGAAGGGGGTCACACTAACTATGGCTACACCTTC.